This T cell receptor beta chain comes out of a study of blood T cell repertoires in COVID-19. Across the study: Samples representing acute and convalescent COVID-19 were sourced from the United States, Italy and Spain. The analysed material was cDNA or gDNA that came from T cells, B-cell-depleted T cells, or PBMCs.

Trimming took off 1 base at V and 4 bases at J, with 11 bases between the two ends. CDR3 size: 15 residues. Germline V CDR1 and CDR2: SGHVS, FQNEAQ. Libraries were prepared by immunoSEQ multiplex PCR; TCRdb keeps only in-frame clonotypes and omits some of them. The sample includes 110,000 to 150,000 clones, about 80% of them seen just once. The V gene is TRBV7-8, the J gene TRBJ1-3; no reliable D call. The sample consisted of peripheral blood. This TCR was recovered from a woman over 75 in a cohort sampled during active or convalescent COVID-19. The CDR3 sequence is CASSLGAGSGNTIYF. In DNA, the CDR3 is TGTGCCAGCAGCTTAGGAGCCGGGAGCGGAAACACCATATATTTT.